Only a few counts were recorded for the clone carrying this TCR beta chain. Its matching antigen is unknown. These data originate in a study of Ad26.COV2.S vaccination and SARS-CoV-2 variants. Sequencing used immunoSEQ multiplex PCR; TCRdb keeps in-frame clones, though not all of them. The table has approximately 300,000 clones, around 84% seen once; the top ten hold 1.5% to 2%. The treatment here: roughly 19 received Ad26.COV2.S at low or high dose, single or two shots; about 5 received placebo; per-sample allocation not given. Sample collection was performed on day 63 after the first vaccine or placebo injection. The CDR3 runs 13 residues. The V gene's germline CDR1 is SGHTA and CDR2 FQGNSA. V shed 4 bases and J shed 9 bases, with 15 bases lying between them. Notes on the study in general: Vaccine and placebo recipients had similar non-spike TCR breadth. Among vaccine recipients, spike-specific TCR breadth exceeded that of placebo recipients.

This clonotype was obtained from a person aged 18 to 59 who received the Ad26.COV2.S COVID-19 vaccine or a placebo. This specimen was peripheral blood, taken in a trial of Ad26.COV2.S vaccine versus placebo. The chain is built from TRBV7-2 and TRBJ1-2; unclear D gene. The CDR3 sequence is CASSSPSRGSYTF. In DNA, the CDR3 is TGTGCCAGCAGCTCACCCTCTCGAGGGAGCTACACCTTC.